This T cell receptor (beta chain) was retrieved from a study of breast tumors, draining lymph nodes, adjacent tissues. Study results and limitations: Tumor T cell lymph node origin was a supported hypothesis, not proven.

TCRdb analysed the multiplex PCR reads with MiXCR anew, one entry per CDR3 protein. Of 200,000 or so distinct CDR3 sequences in the sample, roughly 29% were seen once. In germline, CDR1 is SGDLS, CDR2 YYNGEE. The CDR3 totals 17 residues. With 2 bases removed from V and 0 bases from J, the gap between germline ends came to 15 bases. Samples came from axillary lymph nodes draining the breast cancer. This clonotype was detected ten times or more. What it binds is unknown. The clonotype originates from a female donor with breast cancer. Some clones in this sample may be carry-over from other donors' samples. The gene calls are TRBV9 and TRBJ2-1; D gene unclear. Sequences were obtained from axillary lymph node tissue. CDR3 protein: CASSVFDGGLSYNEQFF. CDR3 DNA sequence: TGTGCCAGCAGCGTCTTCGACGGTGGCCTCTCCTACAATGAGCAGTTCTTC.